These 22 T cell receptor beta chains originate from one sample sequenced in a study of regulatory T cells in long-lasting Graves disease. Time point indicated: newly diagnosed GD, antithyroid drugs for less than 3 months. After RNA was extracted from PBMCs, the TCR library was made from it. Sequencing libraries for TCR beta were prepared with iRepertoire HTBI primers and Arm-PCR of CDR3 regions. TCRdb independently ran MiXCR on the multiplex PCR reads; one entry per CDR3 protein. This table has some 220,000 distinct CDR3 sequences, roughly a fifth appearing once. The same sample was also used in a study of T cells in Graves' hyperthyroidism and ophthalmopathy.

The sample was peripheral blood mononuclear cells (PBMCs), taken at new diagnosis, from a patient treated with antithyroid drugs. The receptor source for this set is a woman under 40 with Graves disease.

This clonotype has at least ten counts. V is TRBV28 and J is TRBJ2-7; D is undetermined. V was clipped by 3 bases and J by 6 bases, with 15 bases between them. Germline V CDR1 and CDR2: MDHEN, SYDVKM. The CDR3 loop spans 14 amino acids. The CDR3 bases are TGTGCCAGCAGTTTTGGGTCCGGGTTAGGCGAGCAGTACTTC. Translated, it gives CASSFGSGLGEQYF.

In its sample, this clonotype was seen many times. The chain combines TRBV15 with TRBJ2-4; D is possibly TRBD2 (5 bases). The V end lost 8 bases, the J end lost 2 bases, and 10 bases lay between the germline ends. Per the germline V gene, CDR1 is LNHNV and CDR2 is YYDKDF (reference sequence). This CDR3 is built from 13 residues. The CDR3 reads CATGGSTKNIQYF. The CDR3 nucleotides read TGTGCCACCGGAGGAAGTACCAAAAACATTCAGTACTTC.

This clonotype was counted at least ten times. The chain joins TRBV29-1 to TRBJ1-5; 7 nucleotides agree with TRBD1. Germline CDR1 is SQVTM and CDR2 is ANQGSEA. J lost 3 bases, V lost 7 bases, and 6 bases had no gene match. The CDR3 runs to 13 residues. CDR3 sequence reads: CSAAGTDNQPQHF. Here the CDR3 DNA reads TGCAGCGCTGCGGGGACAGACAATCAGCCCCAGCATTTT.

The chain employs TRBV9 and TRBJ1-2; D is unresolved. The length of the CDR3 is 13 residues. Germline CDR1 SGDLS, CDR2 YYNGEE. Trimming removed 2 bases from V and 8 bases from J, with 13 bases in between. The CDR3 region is CASSVGGLGGYTF. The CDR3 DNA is TGTGCCAGCAGCGTCGGCGGCCTGGGGGGCTACACCTTC.

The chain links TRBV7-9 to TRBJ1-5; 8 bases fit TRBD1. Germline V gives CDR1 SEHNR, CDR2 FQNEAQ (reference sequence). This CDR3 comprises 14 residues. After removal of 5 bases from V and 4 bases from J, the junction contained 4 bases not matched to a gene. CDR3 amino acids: CASSRTGTNQPQHF. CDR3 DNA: TGTGCCAGCAGCCGGACAGGGACAAATCAGCCCCAGCATTTT. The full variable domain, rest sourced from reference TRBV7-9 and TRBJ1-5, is DTGVSQNPRHKITKRGQNVTFRCDPISEHNRLYWYRQTLGQGPEFLTYFQNEAQLEKSRLLSDRFSAERPKGSFSTLEIQRTEQGDSAMYLCASSRTGTNQPQHFGDGTRLSIL.

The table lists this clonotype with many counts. For the CDR3, the DNA is TGCAGTGCAATTCAGGGTTTTGATGGCTACACCTTC. It is translated as CSAIQGFDGYTF. The chain has TRBV20-1 and TRBJ1-2, with D possibly matching TRBD1 (5 bases). CDR1 is DFQATT and CDR2 is SNEGSKA in the germline V gene (reference sequence). Deletions cut 6 bases from V and 6 bases from J, with 14 bases between. This CDR3 comprises 12 residues.

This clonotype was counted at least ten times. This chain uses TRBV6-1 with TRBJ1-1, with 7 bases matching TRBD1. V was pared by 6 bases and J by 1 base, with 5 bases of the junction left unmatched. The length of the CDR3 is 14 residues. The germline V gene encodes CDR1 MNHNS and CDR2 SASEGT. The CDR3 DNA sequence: TGTGCCAGCAGACGACAGGGATCGAACACTGAAGCTTTCTTT. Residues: CASRRQGSNTEAFF.

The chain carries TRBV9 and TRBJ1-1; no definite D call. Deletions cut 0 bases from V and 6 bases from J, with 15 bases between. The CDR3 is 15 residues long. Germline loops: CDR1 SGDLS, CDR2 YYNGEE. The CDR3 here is CASSVVDLGLPEAFF. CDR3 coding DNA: TGTGCCAGCAGCGTAGTAGACCTGGGTTTGCCTGAAGCTTTCTTT.

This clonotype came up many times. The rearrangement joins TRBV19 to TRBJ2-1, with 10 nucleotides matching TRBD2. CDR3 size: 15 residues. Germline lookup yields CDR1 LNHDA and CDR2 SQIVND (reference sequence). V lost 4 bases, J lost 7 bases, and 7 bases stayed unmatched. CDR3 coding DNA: TGTGCCAGTAGTAAGACTAGCGGGTCGTCTAATGAGCAGTTCTTC. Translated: CASSKTSGSSNEQFF.

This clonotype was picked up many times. The CDR3 sequence: CASSQEPQGRDSPLHF. The CDR3 coding sequence is TGTGCCAGCAGCCAAGAACCACAGGGGAGGGATTCACCCCTCCACTTT. This chain links TRBV3-1 with TRBJ1-6, with 7 bases matching TRBD1. The CDR3 totals 16 residues. Germline V lookup: CDR1 LGHDT, CDR2 YNNKEL (reference sequence). The V and J ends lost 0 bases and 8 bases, in that order; junction bases with no gene match: 7.

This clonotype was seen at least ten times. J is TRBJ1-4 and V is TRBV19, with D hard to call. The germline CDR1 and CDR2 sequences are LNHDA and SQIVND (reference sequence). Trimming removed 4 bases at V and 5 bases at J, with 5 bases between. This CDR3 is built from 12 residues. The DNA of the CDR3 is TGTGCCAGTAGTAACGGGAATGAAAAACTGTTTTTT. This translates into CASSNGNEKLFF.

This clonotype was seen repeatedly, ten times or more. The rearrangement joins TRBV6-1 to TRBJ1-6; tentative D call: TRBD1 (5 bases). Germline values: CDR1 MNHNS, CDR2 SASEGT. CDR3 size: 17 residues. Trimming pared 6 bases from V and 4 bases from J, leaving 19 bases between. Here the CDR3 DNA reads TGTGCCAGCAGCCGGGGAGAGGGGAGAGGTTATAATTCACCCCTCCACTTT. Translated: CASSRGEGRGYNSPLHF.

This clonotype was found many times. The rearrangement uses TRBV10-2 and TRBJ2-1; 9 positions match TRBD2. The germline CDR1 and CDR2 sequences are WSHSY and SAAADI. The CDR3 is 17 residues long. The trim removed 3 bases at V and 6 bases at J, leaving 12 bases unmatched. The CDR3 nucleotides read TGCGCCAGCAGTGACGGGGCGGGGGGGCTCCCTTTCAATGAGCAGTTCTTC. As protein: CASSDGAGGLPFNEQFF.

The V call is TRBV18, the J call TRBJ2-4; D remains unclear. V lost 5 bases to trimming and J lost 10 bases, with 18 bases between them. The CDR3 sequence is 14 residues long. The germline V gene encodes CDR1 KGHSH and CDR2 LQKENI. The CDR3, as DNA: TGTGCCAGCTCAGCAGTGGGCAGCGAATGGATTCAGTACTTC. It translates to CASSAVGSEWIQYF. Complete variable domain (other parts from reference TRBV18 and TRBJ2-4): NAGVMQNPRHLVRRRGQEARLRCSPMKGHSHVYWYRQLPEEGLKFMVYLQKENIIDESGMPKERFSAEFPKEGPSILRIQQVVRGDSAAYFCASSAVGSEWIQYFGAGTRLSVL.

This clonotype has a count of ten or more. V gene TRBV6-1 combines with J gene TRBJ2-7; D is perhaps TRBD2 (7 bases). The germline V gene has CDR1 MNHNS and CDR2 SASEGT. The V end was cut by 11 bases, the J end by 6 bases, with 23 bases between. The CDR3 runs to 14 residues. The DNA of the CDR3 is TGTGCCTCATACCCCGGGGGGTGGGGGCGCGAGCAGTACTTC. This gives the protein CASYPGGWGREQYF.

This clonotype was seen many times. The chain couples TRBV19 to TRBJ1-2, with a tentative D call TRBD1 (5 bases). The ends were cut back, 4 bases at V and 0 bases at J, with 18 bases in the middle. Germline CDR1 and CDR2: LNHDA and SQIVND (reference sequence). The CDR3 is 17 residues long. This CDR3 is CASSKARGTTSNYGYTF. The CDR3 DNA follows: TGTGCCAGTAGTAAAGCGCGGGGGACTACTTCTAACTATGGCTACACCTTC.

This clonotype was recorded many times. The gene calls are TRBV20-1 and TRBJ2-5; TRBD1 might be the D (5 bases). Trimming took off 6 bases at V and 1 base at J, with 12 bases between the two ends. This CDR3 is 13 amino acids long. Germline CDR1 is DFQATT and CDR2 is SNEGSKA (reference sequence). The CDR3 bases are TGCAGTGCCAGTAGGGGAACCCAAGAGACCCAGTACTTC. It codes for CSASRGTQETQYF.

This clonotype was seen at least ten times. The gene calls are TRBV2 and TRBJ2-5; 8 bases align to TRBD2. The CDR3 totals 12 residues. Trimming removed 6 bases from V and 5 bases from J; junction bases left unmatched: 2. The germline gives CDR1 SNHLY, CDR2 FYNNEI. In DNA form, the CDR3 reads TGTGCCAGCAGGACTAGCGCGGAGACCCAGTACTTC. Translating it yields CASRTSAETQYF.

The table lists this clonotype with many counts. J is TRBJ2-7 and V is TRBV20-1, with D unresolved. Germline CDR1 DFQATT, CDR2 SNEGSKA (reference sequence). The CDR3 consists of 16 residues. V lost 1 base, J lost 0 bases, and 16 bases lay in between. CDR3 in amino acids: CSARGVALISSYEQYF. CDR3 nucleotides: TGCAGTGCTAGAGGAGTAGCCTTAATAAGCTCCTACGAGCAGTACTTC.

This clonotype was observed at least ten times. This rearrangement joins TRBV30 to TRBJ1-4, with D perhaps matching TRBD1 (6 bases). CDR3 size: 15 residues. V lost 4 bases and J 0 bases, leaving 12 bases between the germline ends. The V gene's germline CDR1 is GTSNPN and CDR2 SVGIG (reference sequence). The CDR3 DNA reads TGTGCCTGGAACTGGGGGGCTGCAACTAATGAAAAACTGTTTTTT. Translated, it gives CAWNWGAATNEKLFF.

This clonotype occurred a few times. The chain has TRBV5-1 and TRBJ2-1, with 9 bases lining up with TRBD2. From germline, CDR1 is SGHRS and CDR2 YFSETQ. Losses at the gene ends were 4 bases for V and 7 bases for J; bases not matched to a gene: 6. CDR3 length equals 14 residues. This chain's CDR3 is CASSPGTSMNEQFF. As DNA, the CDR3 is TGCGCCAGCAGCCCCGGGACTAGCATGAATGAGCAGTTCTTC. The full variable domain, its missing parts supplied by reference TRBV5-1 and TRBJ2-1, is KAGVTQTPRYLIKTRGQQVTLSCSPISGHRSVSWYQQTPGQGLQFLFEYFSETQRNKGNFPGRFSGRQFSNSRSEMNVSTLELGDSALYLCASSPGTSMNEQFFGPGTRLTVL.

The CDR3 here is CASRLQGMNTEAFF. DNA of the CDR3: TGTGCCAGCAGACTACAGGGTATGAACACTGAAGCTTTCTTT. The V and J genes are TRBV2 and TRBJ1-1, with TRBD1 as a possible D gene (6 bases). Germline V gene lookup returns CDR1 SNHLY and CDR2 FYNNEI. Between the trimmed V and J ends, which lost 6 bases and 0 bases, there was a span of 11 bases. The CDR3 covers 14 residues.